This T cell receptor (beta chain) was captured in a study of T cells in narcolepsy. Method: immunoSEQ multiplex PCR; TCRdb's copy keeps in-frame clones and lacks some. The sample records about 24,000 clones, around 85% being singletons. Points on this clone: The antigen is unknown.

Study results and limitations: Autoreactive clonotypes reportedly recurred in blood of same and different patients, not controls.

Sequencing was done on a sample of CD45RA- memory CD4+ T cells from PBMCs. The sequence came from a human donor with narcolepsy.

The DNA of the CDR3 is TGTGCCAGCAGTGGGACTAGCGGGAGTGGACAGTTCTTC. As protein: CASSGTSGSGQFF. The genes are TRBV6-5 and TRBJ2-1, with TRBD2 identical over 14 bases. CDR3 length: 13 amino acids. The V gene end was trimmed by 5 bases and the J gene end by 13 bases; junction bases not matched to a gene: 4. Germline V gene data show CDR1 as MNHEY and CDR2 as SVGAGI.